These T cell receptor beta chains were read from a single sample in a study of vaccination and CD4 T cells after COVID-19. TCRdb reprocessed the PCR reads via MiXCR and lists one record per CDR3 protein. Here the sample spans thousands of distinct CDR3 sequences, 18% being singletons. For these TCRs, the target antigens are not known. Sequencing used CD4+ T cells from blood, cultured in vitro. The receptors derive from a human donor in good health. Each CDR3 is given with its conserved first and last residue. A D gene is named only where the DNA matches it firmly. A clone size is listed for some rows: how often the clone was seen (once, few, many), or a class if it is expanded.

j_call	v_call	clone_size	d_call	cdr3_nt	cdr3_aa
TRBJ2-2	TRBV11-2	-	-	TGTGCCAGCAGAAAATCCCTGGGAGACTCTGGCGGGGAGCTGTTTTTT	CASRKSLGDSGGELFF
TRBJ2-5	TRBV5-1	few	-	TGCGCCAGCAGCTACGGGACCATGGGAGAGACCCAGTACTTC	CASSYGTMGETQYF
TRBJ2-7	TRBV7-3	-	-	TGTGCCAGCAGCTTAACGGCGGTCGGCGAGCAGTACTTC	CASSLTAVGEQYF
TRBJ1-6	TRBV7-6	medium-sized	TRBD1	TGTGCCAGCAGTCTAACGACAGGGATAGGATCACCCCTCCACTTT	CASSLTTGIGSPLHF
TRBJ2-3	TRBV6-5	-	-	TGTGCCAGCAGTTACTCTGCCACTAGAGTAGATACGCAGTATTTT	CASSYSATRVDTQYF
TRBJ1-4	TRBV7-9	few	-	TGTGCCAGCAGCCCGGAAAGGGTTGGTGAAAAACTGTTTTTT	CASSPERVGEKLFF
TRBJ2-7	TRBV7-9	few	-	TGTGCCAGCAGCTTAAGGGACGGAGCCTCCTACGAGCAGTACTTC	CASSLRDGASYEQYF
TRBJ2-5	TRBV24-1	medium-sized	-	TGTGCCACCAGTGAACCCCATGGGACCGGTAGTGAGACCCAGTACTTC	CATSEPHGTGSETQYF
TRBJ2-3	TRBV5-1	-	-	TGCGCCAGCAGCTTGGGATCCCCCCGGGGCACAGATACGCAGTATTTT	CASSLGSPRGTDTQYF
TRBJ1-1	TRBV7-9	-	TRBD1	TGTGCCAGCAGCACTACGGACAGGGGGCTACGACGAGCTTTCTTT	CASSTTDRGLRRAFF
TRBJ1-1	TRBV7-9	medium-sized	-	TGTGCCAGCAGCCTTAGGGGGATGGGACTTGCTTTCTTT	CASSLRGMGLAFF
TRBJ1-6	TRBV2	few	-	TGTGCCAGCAAGGAAGAAATGAATTCACCCCTCCACTTT	CASKEEMNSPLHF
TRBJ1-6	TRBV4-1	-	-	TGCGCCAGCAGCCAAGCCGGACGACTGGACGTGATCTCACCCCTCCACTTT	CASSQAGRLDVISPLHF
TRBJ2-7	TRBV7-6	few	-	TGTGCCAGCAGCTTAAACCAGGGAAACGAGCAGTACTTC	CASSLNQGNEQYF
TRBJ1-5	TRBV28	-	-	TGTGCCAGCGGTTTCGGTAGGAGCAGCAATCAGCCCCAGCATTTT	CASGFGRSSNQPQHF
TRBJ1-1	TRBV10-3	few	-	TGTGCCGTTCAACCGTCCCGGGTGCAGGACACTGAAGCTTTCTTT	CAVQPSRVQDTEAFF
TRBJ1-5	TRBV19	few	TRBD1	TGTGCCAGTAGTATCTTTGGGGGGCAGGGGGGTCTCTATAGCAATCAGCCCCAGCATTTT	CASSIFGGQGGLYSNQPQHF
TRBJ1-1	TRBV20-1	few	-	TGCAGTGCTAGACATGGGATGAACACTGAAGCTTTCTTT	CSARHGMNTEAFF
TRBJ2-7	TRBV27	-	-	TGTGCCAGCAGTTTACATAACGAGCAGTACTTC	CASSLHNEQYF
TRBJ2-2	TRBV11-3	few	TRBD1	TGTGCCAGCAGCCCGGGACAGGGGAACACCGGGGAGCTGTTTTTT	CASSPGQGNTGELFF
TRBJ2-7	TRBV18	-	TRBD2	TGTGCCAGCTCACCGACAAGGGACTACTACGAGCAGTACTTC	CASSPTRDYYEQYF
TRBJ2-7	TRBV20-1	few	TRBD2	TGCAGTGCTAGGTCGACTAGCGGGGGAAGCTACGAGCAGTACTTC	CSARSTSGGSYEQYF
TRBJ1-4	TRBV7-2	-	-	TGTGCCAGCAGCTTAGACACCACCGGTCTAACTAATGAAAAACTGTTTTTT	CASSLDTTGLTNEKLFF
TRBJ2-3	TRBV10-3	-	TRBD2	TGTGCCATCAGTGAGTCGATTTCTAGCGGGGGGACGCGCACAGATACGCAGTATTTT	CAISESISSGGTRTDTQYF
TRBJ2-7	TRBV5-1	few	-	TGCGCCAGCAGCGGCCGGGACCAGAGCGGTTACGAGCAGTACTTC	CASSGRDQSGYEQYF
TRBJ1-2	TRBV10-3	medium-sized	-	TGTGCCATCAGTCAAGCTGGGGGCGGAGGGGAGTATGGCTACACCTTC	CAISQAGGGGEYGYTF
TRBJ2-3	TRBV24-1	medium-sized	-	TGTGCCACCAGTGGGACGGACACAGATACGCAGTATTTT	CATSGTDTDTQYF